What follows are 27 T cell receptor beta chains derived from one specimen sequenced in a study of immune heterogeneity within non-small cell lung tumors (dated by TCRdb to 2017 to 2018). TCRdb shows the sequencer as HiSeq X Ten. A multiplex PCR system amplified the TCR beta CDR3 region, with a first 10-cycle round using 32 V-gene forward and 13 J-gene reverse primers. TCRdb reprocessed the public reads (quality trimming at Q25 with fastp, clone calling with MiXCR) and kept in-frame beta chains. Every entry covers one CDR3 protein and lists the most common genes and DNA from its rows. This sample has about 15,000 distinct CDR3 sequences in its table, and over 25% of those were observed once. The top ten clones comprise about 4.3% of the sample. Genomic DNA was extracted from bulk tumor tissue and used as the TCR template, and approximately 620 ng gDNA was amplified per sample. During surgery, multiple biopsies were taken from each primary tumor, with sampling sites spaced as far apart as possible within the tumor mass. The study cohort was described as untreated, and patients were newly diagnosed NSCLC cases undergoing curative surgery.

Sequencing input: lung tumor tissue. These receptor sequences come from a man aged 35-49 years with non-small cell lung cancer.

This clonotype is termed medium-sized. CDR3 sequence (DNA): TGTGCCAGTTCCGGAGGGACAGGGATGGGTCAGCCCCAGCATTTT. It yields the protein CASSGGTGMGQPQHF. J is TRBJ1-5 and V is TRBV2, with 9 nucleotides matching TRBD1. The CDR3 consists of 15 residues. V was pared by 9 bases and J by 6 bases, with 12 bases of the junction left unmatched. The germline CDR1 and CDR2 sequences are SNHLY and FYNNEI.

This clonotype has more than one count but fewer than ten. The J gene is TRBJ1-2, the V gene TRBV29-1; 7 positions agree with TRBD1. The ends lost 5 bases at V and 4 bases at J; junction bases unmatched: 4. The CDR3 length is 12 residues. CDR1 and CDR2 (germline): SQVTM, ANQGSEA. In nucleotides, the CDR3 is TGCAGCGTTACACAGGGGATCTATGGCTACACCTTC. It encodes CSVTQGIYGYTF.

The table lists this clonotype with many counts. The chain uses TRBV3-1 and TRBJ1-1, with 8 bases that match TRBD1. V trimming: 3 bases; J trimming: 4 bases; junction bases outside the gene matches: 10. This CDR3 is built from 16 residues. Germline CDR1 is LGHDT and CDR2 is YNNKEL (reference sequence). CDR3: CASSQAPGQGSTEAFF. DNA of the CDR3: TGTGCCAGCAGCCAGGCCCCTGGACAGGGTAGCACTGAAGCTTTCTTT. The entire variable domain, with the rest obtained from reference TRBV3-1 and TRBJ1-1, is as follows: DTAVSQTPKYLVTQMGNDKSIKCEQNLGHDTMYWYKQDSKKFLKIMFSYNNKELIINETVPNRFSPKSPDKAHLNLHINSLELGDSAVYFCASSQAPGQGSTEAFFGQGTRLTVV.

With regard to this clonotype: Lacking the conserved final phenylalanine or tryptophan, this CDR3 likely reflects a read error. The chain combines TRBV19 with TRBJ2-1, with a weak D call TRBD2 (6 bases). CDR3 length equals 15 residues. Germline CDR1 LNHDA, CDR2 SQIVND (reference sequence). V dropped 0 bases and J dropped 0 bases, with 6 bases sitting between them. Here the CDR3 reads CASSIDGSSYNEQFL. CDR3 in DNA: TGTGCCAGTAGTATAGACGGGAGCTCCTACAATGAGCAGTTCCTC.

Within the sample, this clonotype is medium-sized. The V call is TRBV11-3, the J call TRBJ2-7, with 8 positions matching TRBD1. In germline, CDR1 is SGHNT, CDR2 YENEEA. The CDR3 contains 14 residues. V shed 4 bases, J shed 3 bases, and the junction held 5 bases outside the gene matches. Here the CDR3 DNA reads TGTGCCAGCAGCTGGGCGACAGGGGACTACGAGCAGTACTTC. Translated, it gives CASSWATGDYEQYF. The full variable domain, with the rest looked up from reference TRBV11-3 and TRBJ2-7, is EAGVVQSPRYKIIEKKQPVAFWCNPISGHNTLYWYLQNLGQGPELLIRYENEEAVDDSQLPKDRFSAERLKGVDSTLKIQPAELGDSAVYLCASSWATGDYEQYFGPGTRLTVT.

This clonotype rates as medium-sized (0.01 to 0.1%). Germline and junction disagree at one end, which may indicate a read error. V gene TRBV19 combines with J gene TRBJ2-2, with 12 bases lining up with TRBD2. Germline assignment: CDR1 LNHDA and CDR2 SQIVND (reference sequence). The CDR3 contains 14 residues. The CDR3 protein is CVSRTSGITGELFF. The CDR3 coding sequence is TGTGTCAGTAGGACTAGCGGGATTACCGGGGAGCTGTTTTTT.

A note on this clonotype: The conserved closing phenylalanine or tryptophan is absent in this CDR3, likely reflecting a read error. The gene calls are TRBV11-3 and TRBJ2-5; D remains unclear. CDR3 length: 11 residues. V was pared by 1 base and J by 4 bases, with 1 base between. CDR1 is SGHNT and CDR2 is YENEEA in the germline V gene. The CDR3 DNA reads TGTGCCAGCAGCTTAGGAGAGACCCAGTACCTC. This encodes CASSLGETQYL.

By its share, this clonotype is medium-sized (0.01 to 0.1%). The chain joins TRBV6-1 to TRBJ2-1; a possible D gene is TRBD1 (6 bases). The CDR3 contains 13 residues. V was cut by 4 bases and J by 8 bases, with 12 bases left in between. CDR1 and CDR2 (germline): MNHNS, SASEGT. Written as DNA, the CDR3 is TGTGCCAGCAGTGCCATACAGGGCGATGAGCAGTTCTTC. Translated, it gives CASSAIQGDEQFF.

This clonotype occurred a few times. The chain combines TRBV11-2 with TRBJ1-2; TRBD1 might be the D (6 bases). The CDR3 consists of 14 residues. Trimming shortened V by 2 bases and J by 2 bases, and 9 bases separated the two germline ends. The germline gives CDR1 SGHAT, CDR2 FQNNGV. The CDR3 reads CASSLSDSNYGYTF. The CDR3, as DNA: TGTGCCAGCAGCTTATCGGACAGCAACTATGGCTACACCTTC.

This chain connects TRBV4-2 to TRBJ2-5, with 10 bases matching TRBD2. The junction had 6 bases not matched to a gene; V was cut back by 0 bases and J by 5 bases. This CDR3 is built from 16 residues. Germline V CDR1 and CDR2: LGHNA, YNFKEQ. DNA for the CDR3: TGTGCCAGCAGCCAAGAATCAGTAGCGGGAGGTGAGACCCAGTACTTC. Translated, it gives CASSQESVAGGETQYF.

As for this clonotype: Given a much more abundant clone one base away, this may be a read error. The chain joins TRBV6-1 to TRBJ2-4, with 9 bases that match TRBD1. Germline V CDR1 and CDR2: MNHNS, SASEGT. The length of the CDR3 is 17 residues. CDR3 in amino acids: CASSASTGTGTKNFQYF. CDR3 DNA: TGTGCCAGCAGTGCATCGACCGGGACAGGGACCAAAAACTTTCAGTACTTC.

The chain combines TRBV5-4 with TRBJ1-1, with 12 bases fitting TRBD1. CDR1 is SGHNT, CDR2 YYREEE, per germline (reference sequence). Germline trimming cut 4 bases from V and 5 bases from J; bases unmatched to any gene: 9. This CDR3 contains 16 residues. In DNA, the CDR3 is TGTGCCAGCAGCCCACCGGGACAGGGGGCTTCTACTGAAGCTTTCTTT. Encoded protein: CASSPPGQGASTEAFF.

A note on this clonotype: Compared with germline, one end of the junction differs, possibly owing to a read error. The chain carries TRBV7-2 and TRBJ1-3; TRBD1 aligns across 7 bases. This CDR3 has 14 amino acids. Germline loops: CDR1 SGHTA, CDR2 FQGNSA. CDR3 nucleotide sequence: TGTGCCACCAGCTATAGACAGGGCGGAAACACCATATATTTT. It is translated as CATSYRQGGNTIYF.

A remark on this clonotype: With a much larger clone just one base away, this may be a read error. The DNA of the CDR3 is TGTGCCATCAGGGGGGACAATCAGCCCCAGCATTTT. Encoded protein: CAIRGDNQPQHF. The rearrangement joins TRBV2 to TRBJ1-5, with 7 bases lining up with TRBD1. With V trimmed by 10 bases and J by 3 bases, 3 bases remained unmatched. The CDR3 consists of 12 residues. Germline V gene sequence: CDR1 SNHLY, CDR2 FYNNEI.

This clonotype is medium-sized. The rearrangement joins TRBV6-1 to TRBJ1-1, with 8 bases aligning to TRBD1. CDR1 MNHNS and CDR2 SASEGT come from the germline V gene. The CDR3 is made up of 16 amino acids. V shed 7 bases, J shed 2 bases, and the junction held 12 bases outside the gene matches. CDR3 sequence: CASIRRTGTRNTEAFF. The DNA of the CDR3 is TGTGCCAGCATACGCCGGACAGGGACTCGAAACACTGAAGCTTTCTTT.

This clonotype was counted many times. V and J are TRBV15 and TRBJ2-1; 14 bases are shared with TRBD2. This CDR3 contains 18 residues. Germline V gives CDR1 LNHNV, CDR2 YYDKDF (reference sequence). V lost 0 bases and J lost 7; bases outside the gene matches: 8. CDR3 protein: CATSREGLAGVVGNEQFF. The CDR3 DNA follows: TGTGCCACCAGCAGAGAGGGACTAGCGGGAGTAGTAGGAAATGAGCAGTTCTTC.

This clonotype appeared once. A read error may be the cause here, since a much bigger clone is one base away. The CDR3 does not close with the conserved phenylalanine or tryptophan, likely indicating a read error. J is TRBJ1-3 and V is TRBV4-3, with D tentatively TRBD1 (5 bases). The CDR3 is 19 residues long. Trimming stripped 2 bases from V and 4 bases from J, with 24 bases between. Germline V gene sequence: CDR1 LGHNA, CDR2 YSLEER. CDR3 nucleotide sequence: TGCGCCAGCAGCCAACTACCTCCGGGACCGATCGCTACAGGAAACACCATATATCTT. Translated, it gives CASSQLPPGPIATGNTIYL.

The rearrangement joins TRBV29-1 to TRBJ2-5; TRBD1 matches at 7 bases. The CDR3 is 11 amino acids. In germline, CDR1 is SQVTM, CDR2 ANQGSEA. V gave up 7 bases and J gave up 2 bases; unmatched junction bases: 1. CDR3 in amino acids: CSGDRQETQYF. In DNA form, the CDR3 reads TGCAGCGGGGACAGACAAGAGACCCAGTACTTC.

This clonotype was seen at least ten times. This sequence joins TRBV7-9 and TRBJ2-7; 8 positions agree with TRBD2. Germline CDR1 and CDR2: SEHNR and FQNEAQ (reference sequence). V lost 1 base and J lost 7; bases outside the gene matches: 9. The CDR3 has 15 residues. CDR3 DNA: TGTGCCAGCAGCTTAGGAGCGGGGGCTGGGAGTGAGCAGTACTTC. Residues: CASSLGAGAGSEQYF.

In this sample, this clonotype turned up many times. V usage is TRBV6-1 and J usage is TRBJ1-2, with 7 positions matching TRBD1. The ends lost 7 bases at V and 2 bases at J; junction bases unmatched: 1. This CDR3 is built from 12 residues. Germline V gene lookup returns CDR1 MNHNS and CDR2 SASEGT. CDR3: CASKTGNYGYTF. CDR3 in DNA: TGTGCCAGCAAGACAGGGAACTATGGCTACACCTTC.

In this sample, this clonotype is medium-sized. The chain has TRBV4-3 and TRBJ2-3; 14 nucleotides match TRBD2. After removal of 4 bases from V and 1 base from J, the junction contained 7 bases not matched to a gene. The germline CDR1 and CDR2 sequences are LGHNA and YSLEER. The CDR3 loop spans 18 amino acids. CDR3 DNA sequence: TGCGCCAGCAGCCTCCGACTAGCGGGAGGGGCTGGCACAGATACGCAGTATTTT. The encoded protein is CASSLRLAGGAGTDTQYF.

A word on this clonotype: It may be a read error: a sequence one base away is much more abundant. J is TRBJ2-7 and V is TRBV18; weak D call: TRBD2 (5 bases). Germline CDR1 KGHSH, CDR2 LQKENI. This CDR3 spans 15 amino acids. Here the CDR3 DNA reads TGTGCCGGCTCCCTTCGGAGGACCGGGAACGACGAGCAGTACTTC. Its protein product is CAGSLRRTGNDEQYF.

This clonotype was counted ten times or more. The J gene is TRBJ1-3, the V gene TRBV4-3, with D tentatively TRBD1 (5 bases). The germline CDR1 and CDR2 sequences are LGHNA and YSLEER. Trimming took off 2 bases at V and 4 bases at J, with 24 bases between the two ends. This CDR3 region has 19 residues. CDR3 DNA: TGCGCCAGCAGCCAACTACCTCCGGGACCGATCGCTACAGGAAACACCATATATTTT. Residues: CASSQLPPGPIATGNTIYF.

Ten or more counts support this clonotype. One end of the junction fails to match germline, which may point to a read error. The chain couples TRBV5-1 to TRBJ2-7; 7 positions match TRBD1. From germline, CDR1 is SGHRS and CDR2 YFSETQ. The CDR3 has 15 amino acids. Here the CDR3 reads CASSLGGQASFEQYF. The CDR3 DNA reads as TGCGCCAGCAGCTTAGGAGGACAGGCCTCCTTCGAGCAGTACTTC.

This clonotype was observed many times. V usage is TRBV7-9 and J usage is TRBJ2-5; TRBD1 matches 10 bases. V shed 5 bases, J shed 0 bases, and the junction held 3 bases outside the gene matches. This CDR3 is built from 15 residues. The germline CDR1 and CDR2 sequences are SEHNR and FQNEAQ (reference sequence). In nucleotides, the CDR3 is TGTGCCAGCAGCACGGGACAGGGGTACCAAGAGACCCAGTACTTC. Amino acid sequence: CASSTGQGYQETQYF.

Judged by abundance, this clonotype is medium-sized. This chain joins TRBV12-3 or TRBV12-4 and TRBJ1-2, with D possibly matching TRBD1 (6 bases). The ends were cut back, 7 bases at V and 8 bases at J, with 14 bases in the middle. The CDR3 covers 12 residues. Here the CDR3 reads CASISGGEGYTF. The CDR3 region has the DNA TGTGCCAGCATATCGGGGGGCGAGGGCTACACCTTC.

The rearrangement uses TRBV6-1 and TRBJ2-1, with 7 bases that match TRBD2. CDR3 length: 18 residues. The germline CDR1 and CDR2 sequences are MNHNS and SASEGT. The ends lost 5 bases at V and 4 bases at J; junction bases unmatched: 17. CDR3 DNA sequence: TGTGCCAGCAGTCAGGCTATCGGGAGGACCGGGCTTTACAATGAGCAGTTCTTC. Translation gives CASSQAIGRTGLYNEQFF.